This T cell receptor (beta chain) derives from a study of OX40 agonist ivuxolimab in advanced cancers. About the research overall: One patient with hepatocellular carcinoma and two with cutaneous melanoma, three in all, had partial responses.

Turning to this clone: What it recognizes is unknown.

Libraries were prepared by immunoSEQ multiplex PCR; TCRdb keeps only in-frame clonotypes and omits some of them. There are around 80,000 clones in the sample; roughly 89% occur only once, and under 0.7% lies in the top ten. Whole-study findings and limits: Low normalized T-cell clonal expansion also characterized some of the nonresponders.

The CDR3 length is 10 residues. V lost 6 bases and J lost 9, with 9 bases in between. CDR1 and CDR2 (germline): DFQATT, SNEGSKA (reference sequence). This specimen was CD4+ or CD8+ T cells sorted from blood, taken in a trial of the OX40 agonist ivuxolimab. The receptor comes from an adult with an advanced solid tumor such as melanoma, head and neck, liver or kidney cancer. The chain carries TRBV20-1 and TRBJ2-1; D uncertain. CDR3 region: CSAPIGEQFF. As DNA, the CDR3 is TGCAGTGCGCCAATCGGTGAGCAGTTCTTC.